This T cell receptor (beta chain) comes out of a study of blood T cell repertoires in COVID-19. V lost 4 bases and J lost 4, with 15 bases in between. The germline CDR1 and CDR2 sequences are LGHDT and YNNKEL (reference sequence). CDR3 size: 15 residues. TCRdb keeps only in-frame clones here, not all; method: immunoSEQ multiplex PCR. The sample has 300,000 to 400,000 clones, 65% to 90% seen once. Participants came from roughly 25 US areas, aged about 18 to 95 years. The sequence was obtained from a woman aged 40 to 49 with acute COVID-19. The chain has TRBV3-1 (or the pseudogene TRBV3-2) and TRBJ2-3, with no clear D. Sequenced input: PBMCs or T cells enriched from blood (not recorded which). The CDR3: CASSPPRPSPDTQYF. The CDR3 DNA sequence: TGTGCCAGCAGCCCACCCAGGCCCTCCCCAGATACGCAGTATTTT.